The sample holds a few counts of the clone carrying this TCR beta chain. The data stem from a study of T cells in Graves' hyperthyroidism and ophthalmopathy. Background on the study: Peripheral blood sampling occurred at initial diagnosis, before any treatment.

The source material, RNA transcripts, was used to amplify TCR beta CDR3 regions. The HTBI set primed first-round TCR CDR3 RT-PCR. TCRdb called the multiplex PCR reads again in MiXCR, with one record for every CDR3 protein. The sample contains hundreds of thousands of distinct CDR3 sequences, roughly 15% of which appear only once. Each 10 ml fresh peripheral blood draw supplied the PBMCs. The V gene lost 5 bases and the J gene lost 5 bases, with 17 bases spanning the gap. This CDR3 is built from 15 residues. CDR1 is SGHVS, CDR2 FQNEAQ, per germline. The receptor was isolated from a woman in her forties with Graves' hyperthyroidism. The chain is built from TRBV7-8 and TRBJ2-3; tentatively, D is TRBD2 (7 bases). Sample: blood. CDR3 nucleotides: TGTGCCAGCAGCCTAGGGGGAGGGCAGGGAGATACGCAGTATTTT. Its protein is CASSLGGGQGDTQYF.